A selection of T cell receptor beta chains follows, all from one sample in a study of T-cell reconstitution after alpha-beta-depleted transplantation in children. TCRdb redid the calling of the PCR reads with MiXCR, one entry per CDR3 protein. The sample contains about 600,000 distinct CDR3 sequences, 10% to 15% of which appear only once. The sample was PBMCs, mostly from graft donor cells, taken 360 days after TCRalphabeta/CD19-depleted stem cell transplant. These receptors originate from a male patient younger than 18 who had a stem cell transplant for acute myeloid leukemia, so the T cells may come from the graft donor. Both conserved end residues are part of each CDR3. Each record gives: CDR3 length, J gene, V gene, clone size, D gene, CDR3 protein, CDR3 DNA. A D gene is named only where the DNA matches it firmly. Clone size is stated in some rows and not others, as once, few, many or a class when expanded.

14,TRBJ2-7,TRBV20-1,NA,NA,CSARATTLLYEQYF,TGCAGTGCTAGGGCAACTACTCTACTCTACGAGCAGTACTTC
13,TRBJ2-7,TRBV28,many,TRBD2,CASRTSGSYEQYF,TGTGCCAGCCGGACTAGCGGATCTTACGAGCAGTACTTC
13,TRBJ2-7,TRBV6-5,many,NA,CASSPDRNYEQYF,TGTGCCAGCAGTCCGGACAGAAACTACGAGCAGTACTTC
15,TRBJ2-6,TRBV7-3,NA,NA,CASSTDSAGANVLTF,TGTGCCAGCAGCACGGACAGCGCTGGGGCCAACGTCCTGACTTTC
16,TRBJ2-3,TRBV18,few,NA,CASSPFRAYSTDTQYF,TGTGCCAGCTCACCATTCAGGGCATACAGCACAGATACGCAGTATTTT
14,TRBJ2-3,TRBV20-1,many,TRBD1,CSASRGTGSDTQYF,TGCAGTGCTAGCCGCGGGACAGGGTCAGATACGCAGTATTTT
14,TRBJ1-2,TRBV28,NA,NA,CASSFMGGDYGYTF,TGTGCCAGCAGTTTCATGGGGGGAGACTATGGCTACACCTTC
14,TRBJ1-1,TRBV20-1,NA,TRBD1,CSARDVGQVVEAFF,TGCAGTGCTAGAGATGTGGGACAGGTTGTTGAAGCTTTCTTT
16,TRBJ2-7,TRBV28,NA,TRBD1,CASSFSPDRVIYEQYF,TGTGCCAGCAGTTTTTCCCCTGACAGGGTTATTTACGAGCAGTACTTC
14,TRBJ2-7,TRBV6-2/TRBV6-3,many,NA,CASNPPAGTYEQYF,TGTGCCAGCAATCCTCCAGCGGGTACCTACGAGCAGTACTTC
14,TRBJ2-2,TRBV12-3/TRBV12-4,NA,TRBD1,CASRQGLGTGELFF,TGTGCCAGCAGACAGGGGTTGGGAACCGGGGAGCTGTTTTTT
15,TRBJ2-1,TRBV7-2,few,NA,CASSSAAGPYNEQFF,TGTGCCAGCAGCTCCGCGGCGGGGCCCTACAATGAGCAGTTCTTC
19,TRBJ1-1,TRBV6-2/TRBV6-3,NA,TRBD1,CASSSFTIKDRALNTEAFF,TGTGCCAGCAGTTCCTTCACGATTAAGGACAGGGCCCTGAACACTGAAGCTTTCTTT
15,TRBJ2-7,TRBV30,NA,TRBD2,CAWSLSLAGLYEQYF,TGTGCCTGGAGCCTAAGTTTAGCGGGGCTCTACGAGCAGTACTTC
14,TRBJ2-3,TRBV24-1,many,NA,CATRRASGTDTQYF,TGTGCCACCCGTCGGGCTAGCGGCACAGATACGCAGTATTTT
18,TRBJ2-3,TRBV11-1,NA,TRBD2,CASSSPGTSEYYTDTQYF,TGTGCCAGCAGCTCCCCAGGGACTAGCGAATACTACACAGATACGCAGTATTTT
15,TRBJ2-1,TRBV28,NA,TRBD2,CASSPTSGFYNEQFF,TGTGCCAGCAGCCCGACTAGCGGATTTTACAATGAGCAGTTCTTC